Below, 21 T cell receptor beta chains from the same sample are listed, as sequenced in a study of T-cell reconstitution after alpha-beta-depleted transplantation in children. Unique molecular identifiers featured in how the TCRbeta library was prepared. MiXCR, run by TCRdb on the PCR reads, gives a single entry per CDR3 protein. The table includes around 580,000 distinct CDR3 sequences, over 20% detected once. The source was PBMCs, collected before TCRalphabeta/CD19-depleted stem cell transplant. These receptors all stem from a boy in the first two years of life with Wiskott-Aldrich syndrome, due to receive a stem cell transplant.

Only a few counts were recorded for this clonotype. The V and J genes are TRBV27 and TRBJ1-1; D is unresolved. Germline CDR1 and CDR2: MNHEY and SMNVEV (reference sequence). There are 13 residues in the CDR3. Trimming cost V 6 bases and J 0 bases, with 8 bases left between them. CDR3 nucleotides: TGTGCCAGCAGGGCAGTTATGAACACTGAAGCTTTCTTT. Its protein is CASRAVMNTEAFF.

A few counts support this clonotype. The rearrangement links TRBV5-5 to TRBJ2-3, with TRBD2 identical over 7 bases. CDR1 is SGHKS and CDR2 is YYEKEE in the germline V gene (reference sequence). The CDR3 consists of 14 residues. Trimming at V came to 2 bases and at J to 5 bases, leaving 5 bases not matched to a gene. CDR3 DNA: TGTGCCAGCAGCTTCGCGGGAGTCAAAGATACGCAGTATTTT. It specifies CASSFAGVKDTQYF.

This chain uses TRBV20-1 with TRBJ1-1; D ambiguous. Trimming stripped 3 bases from V and 0 bases from J, with 5 bases between. The germline V gene has CDR1 DFQATT and CDR2 SNEGSKA (reference sequence). The CDR3 runs 12 residues. The CDR3 here is CSASALNTEAFF. For the CDR3, the DNA is TGCAGTGCTAGCGCTTTGAACACTGAAGCTTTCTTT.

This clonotype has only a few counts. J is TRBJ2-2 and V is TRBV11-2; D tentatively fits TRBD1 or TRBD2 (5 bases each). Germline V lookup: CDR1 SGHAT, CDR2 FQNNGV. Trimming took off 6 bases at V and 7 bases at J, with 12 bases between the two ends. The length of the CDR3 is 13 residues. The CDR3 sequence: CASSQARGGELFF. The CDR3 nucleotides are TGTGCCAGCAGTCAAGCGAGGGGCGGGGAGCTGTTTTTT.

In its sample, this clonotype was seen a few times. The chain has TRBV11-2 and TRBJ2-2, with 11 bases fitting TRBD2. CDR3 size: 16 residues. Trimming took 5 bases from V and 7 from J; bases not matched to a gene: 9. Germline V gene sequence: CDR1 SGHAT, CDR2 FQNNGV. CDR3 protein: CASSPTSGRVIGELFF. CDR3 sequence (DNA): TGTGCCAGCAGCCCAACTAGCGGGAGAGTCATCGGGGAGCTGTTTTTT.

The genes are TRBV12-3 or TRBV12-4 and TRBJ1-2; TRBD1 agrees at 9 bases. CDR3 size: 14 residues. V lost 4 bases, J lost 6 bases, and 6 bases stayed unmatched. CDR3 sequence (DNA): TGTGCCAGCAGTTCCACAGGGGGCAGGAATGGCTACACCTTC. The encoded protein is CASSSTGGRNGYTF.

The DNA of the CDR3 is TGTGCCAGCAGTTTAGTTAGCCCCGTGAACATAGGGGCCAACGTCCTGACTTTC. This translates into CASSLVSPVNIGANVLTF. This chain joins TRBV28 and TRBJ2-6; no clear D gene. The V and J ends lost 2 bases and 4 bases respectively, with 18 bases between them. CDR3 length: 18 amino acids. CDR1 is MDHEN and CDR2 is SYDVKM in the germline V gene.

The sample holds a few counts of this clonotype. This sequence joins TRBV24-1 and TRBJ2-3, with 8 bases identical to TRBD1. With V trimmed by 9 bases and J by 2 bases, 9 bases remained unmatched. Germline V gene sequence: CDR1 KGHDR, CDR2 SFDVKD. The CDR3 extends over 15 amino acids. The CDR3 spells CATADPRGPTDTQYF. As DNA, the CDR3 is TGTGCCACCGCGGACCCCAGGGGGCCCACAGATACGCAGTATTTT.

This clonotype was observed a few times. The chain employs TRBV20-1 and TRBJ2-1; 13 nucleotides agree with TRBD2. The CDR3 covers 12 residues. Germline-derived CDR1 and CDR2 are DFQATT and SNEGSKA (reference sequence). CDR3 coding DNA: TGCAGCGGGACTAGCGGGATGAATGAGCAGTTCTTC. Its translation is CSGTSGMNEQFF.

This rearrangement joins TRBV4-2 to TRBJ2-1; 12 positions match TRBD2. The CDR3 runs to 17 residues. Germline trimming cut 0 bases from V and 8 bases from J; bases unmatched to any gene: 8. The germline gives CDR1 LGHNA, CDR2 YNFKEQ. This CDR3 is CASSQDGETSGSDEQFF. The CDR3 DNA sequence: TGTGCCAGCAGCCAAGATGGGGAGACTAGCGGGAGTGATGAGCAGTTCTTC.

V usage is TRBV29-1 and J usage is TRBJ1-4; tentative D call: TRBD1 (5 bases). Germline V CDR1 and CDR2: SQVTM, ANQGSEA. Trimming removed 4 bases at V and 5 bases at J, with 14 bases between. The CDR3 extends over 14 amino acids. The CDR3 DNA reads as TGCAGCGTTGGGTCGGGACGGCGAAATGAAAAACTGTTTTTT. The encoded protein is CSVGSGRRNEKLFF.

The chain couples TRBV5-1 to TRBJ1-1; D is possibly TRBD1 (5 bases). Trimming took off 0 bases at V and 6 bases at J, with 15 bases between the two ends. This CDR3 is built from 15 residues. Germline values: CDR1 SGHRS, CDR2 YFSETQ. The CDR3 protein is CASSLASGSKSEAFF. The CDR3 nucleotides read TGCGCCAGCAGCTTGGCTTCAGGGTCGAAATCTGAAGCTTTCTTT.

The table lists this clonotype with a few counts. The chain recombines TRBV7-9 with TRBJ2-2; 12 bases match TRBD2. Trimming removed 7 bases from V and 4 bases from J; junction bases left unmatched: 10. Germline V gives CDR1 SEHNR, CDR2 FQNEAQ (reference sequence). The length of the CDR3 is 17 residues. This chain's CDR3 is CASNRLAGDPRTGELFF. Here the CDR3 DNA reads TGTGCCAGCAACCGACTAGCGGGAGATCCACGCACCGGGGAGCTGTTTTTT.

This chain uses TRBV27 with TRBJ1-5; D unclear. V lost 0 bases to trimming and J lost 3 bases, with 9 bases between them. Germline CDR1 MNHEY, CDR2 SMNVEV (reference sequence). The CDR3 contains 15 residues. The CDR3 DNA reads TGTGCCAGCAGTTTATCCACCGGGGACAATCAGCCCCAGCATTTT. This translates into CASSLSTGDNQPQHF.

This chain connects TRBV9 to TRBJ1-6; the D is unclear. Germline loops: CDR1 SGDLS, CDR2 YYNGEE. V was trimmed by 0 bases and J by 8 bases, leaving 6 bases between them. The CDR3 runs 13 residues. CDR3 amino acids: CASSVDEDSPLHF. Written as DNA, the CDR3 is TGTGCCAGCAGCGTAGACGAGGATTCACCCCTCCACTTT.

The chain couples TRBV29-1 to TRBJ1-1, with D unclear. CDR1 is SQVTM, CDR2 ANQGSEA, per germline. The CDR3 sequence is 13 residues long. The V gene lost 4 bases and the J gene lost 0 bases, with 9 bases spanning the gap. This chain's CDR3 is CSVVRSLNTEAFF. The CDR3 coding sequence is TGCAGCGTTGTCAGGAGCTTGAACACTGAAGCTTTCTTT. The variable domain in full, with the rest retrieved from reference TRBV29-1 and TRBJ1-1, is SAVISQKPSRDICQRGTSLTIQCQVDSQVTMMFWYRQQPGQSLTLIATANQGSEATYESGFVIDKFPISRPNLTFSTLTVSNMSPEDSSIYLCSVVRSLNTEAFFGQGTRLTVV.

This sequence joins TRBV7-9 and TRBJ1-6; D is ambiguous. Germline loops: CDR1 SEHNR, CDR2 FQNEAQ (reference sequence). V was shortened by 5 bases and J by 9 bases, with 14 bases between the two germline ends. CDR3 length: 14 amino acids. The CDR3 sequence is CASSVTRVGSPLHF. The CDR3 nucleotides read TGTGCCAGCAGCGTAACAAGAGTGGGTTCACCCCTCCACTTT.

This clonotype was seen only a few times. The gene calls are TRBV7-2 and TRBJ1-2, with unresolved D. Germline V gene lookup returns CDR1 SGHTA and CDR2 FQGNSA. There are 14 residues in the CDR3. Trimming cost V 5 bases and J 3 bases, with 13 bases left between them. The CDR3 DNA follows: TGTGCCAGCAGCCCCGATCTCCTCGACTATGGCTACACCTTC. This gives the protein CASSPDLLDYGYTF.

The rearrangement uses TRBV6-5 and TRBJ1-1, with D hard to call. The germline V gene has CDR1 MNHEY and CDR2 SVGAGI. The CDR3 extends over 14 amino acids. V was pared by 2 bases and J by 1 base, with 8 bases between. The CDR3 loop is CASSYTGANTEAFF. The CDR3 DNA follows: TGTGCCAGCAGTTACACGGGAGCGAACACTGAAGCTTTCTTT.

This clonotype showed up just a few times. The chain joins TRBV7-8 to TRBJ2-2; D not certain. Germline values: CDR1 SGHVS, CDR2 FQNEAQ. V dropped 2 bases and J dropped 6 bases, with 13 bases sitting between them. CDR3 length: 15 residues. The CDR3 reads CASSLLAISSGELFF. For the CDR3, the DNA is TGTGCCAGCAGCTTACTGGCTATAAGTTCCGGGGAGCTGTTTTTT.

This clonotype has only a few counts. The rearrangement joins TRBV12-3 or TRBV12-4 to TRBJ2-1; the D is unclear. The CDR3 sequence is 15 residues long. Trimming pared 2 bases from V and 0 bases from J, leaving 8 bases between. The CDR3 sequence: CASSLNAGSYNEQFF. The CDR3 DNA reads TGTGCCAGCAGTTTAAATGCTGGCTCCTACAATGAGCAGTTCTTC.